The 20 T cell receptor beta chains reported below all come from one sample, sequenced in a study of metastatic and nonmetastatic thyroid tumors. Patients were all untreated before their thyroid surgery. TCRdb re-clonotyped the PCR reads through MiXCR. Of under 25,000 clones listed, about 12% are singletons. What was sequenced was blood. These receptors were taken from a female donor with papillary thyroid cancer or a benign thyroid nodule (not recorded which). Some clones in this sample may be carry-over from other donors' samples.

Ten or more counts support this clone. The rearrangement links TRBV11-2 to TRBJ2-7, with D possibly TRBD2 on 6 matching bases. CDR3 length: 15 residues. Germline V lookup: CDR1 SGHAT, CDR2 FQNNGV. V lost 4 bases, J lost 0 bases, and 13 bases lay in between. The CDR3 loop is CASSSGGSRSYEQYF. DNA of the CDR3: TGTGCCAGCAGCTCCGGAGGGTCTCGCTCCTACGAGCAGTACTTC.

This clone showed up just a few times. The chain is built from TRBV6-5 and TRBJ2-7; D is perhaps TRBD1 (6 bases). The CDR3 is 18 residues long. Germline lookup yields CDR1 MNHEY and CDR2 SVGAGI. Trimming removed 0 bases at V and 3 bases at J, with 21 bases between. CDR3 residues: CASSYSSRTGLLSYEQYF. The CDR3 DNA sequence: TGTGCCAGCAGTTACTCGAGTAGAACAGGGCTACTTAGCTACGAGCAGTACTTC.

The chain joins TRBV6-1 to TRBJ1-1, with 9 bases aligning to TRBD1. V was clipped by 6 bases and J by 1 base; unmatched bases: 3. Germline loops: CDR1 MNHNS, CDR2 SASEGT. There are 14 residues in the CDR3. CDR3: CASRVGQGNTEAFF. In DNA, the CDR3 is TGTGCCAGCAGAGTGGGACAGGGGAACACTGAAGCTTTCTTT.

This clone was seen a handful of times. The chain recombines TRBV2 with TRBJ1-3; D gene unclear. The CDR3 contains 14 residues. Trimming stripped 4 bases from V and 0 bases from J, with 7 bases between. Germline V gene sequence: CDR1 SNHLY, CDR2 FYNNEI. This chain's CDR3 is CASSVNFSGNTIYF. In DNA, the CDR3 is TGTGCCAGCAGTGTCAACTTCTCTGGAAACACCATATATTTT.

This chain uses TRBV9 with TRBJ2-7; D remains ambiguous. CDR3 length: 13 amino acids. Germline CDR1 and CDR2: SGDLS and YYNGEE. V lost 1 base, J lost 3 bases, and 8 bases lay in between. The CDR3 loop is CASSVNGNYEQYF. CDR3 in DNA: TGTGCCAGCAGCGTAAACGGAAACTACGAGCAGTACTTC. Full variable domain (rest looked up from reference TRBV9 and TRBJ2-7): DSGVTQTPKHLITATGQRVTLRCSPRSGDLSVYWYQQSLDQGLQFLIQYYNGEERAKGNILERFSAQQFPDLHSELNLSSLELGDSALYFCASSVNGNYEQYFGPGTRLTVT.

The chain is built from TRBV12-3 or TRBV12-4 and TRBJ2-3; no firm D call. V was trimmed by 8 bases and J by 0 bases, leaving 15 bases between them. The CDR3 length is 15 residues. CDR3 sequence reads: CASFTSVDSTDTQYF. DNA for the CDR3: TGTGCCAGCTTTACCAGCGTAGATAGCACAGATACGCAGTATTTT.

J is TRBJ2-1 and V is TRBV28; a weak D match, TRBD1 (6 bases). This CDR3 has 18 amino acids. V lost 1 base and J lost 3, with 19 bases in between. Germline lookup yields CDR1 MDHEN and CDR2 SYDVKM. In nucleotides, the CDR3 is TGTGCCAGCAGTTTATTTACTCAGAGGGGGACCATCTACAATGAGCAGTTCTTC. This gives the protein CASSLFTQRGTIYNEQFF. Supplemented by reference TRBV28 and TRBJ2-1, the full variable domain reads DVKVTQSSRYLVKRTGEKVFLECVQDMDHENMFWYRQDPGLGLRLIYFSYDVKMKEKGDIPEGYSVSREKKERFSLILESASTNQTSMYLCASSLFTQRGTIYNEQFFGPGTRLTVL.

This clone was detected many times. The rearrangement links TRBV6-1 to TRBJ1-1; D is uncertain. V was pared by 6 bases and J by 0 bases, with 8 bases between. Per germline, CDR1 MNHNS and CDR2 SASEGT. The CDR3 has 13 residues. The CDR3 coding sequence is TGTGCCAGCAGCCCTACAGTGAACACTGAAGCTTTCTTT. Protein: CASSPTVNTEAFF.

For this clone: It is likely a read error, because the conserved phenylalanine at the end of the CDR3 is missing. The DNA is left out, because the CDR3 cannot be placed on it with certainty; the CDR3 is given as TCRdb lists it. This sequence joins TRBV7-9 and TRBJ2-6. The length of the CDR3 is 8 amino acids, counting both ends. Germline lookup yields CDR1 SEHNR and CDR2 FQNEAQ (reference sequence). The CDR3 spells CASSLALG.

Ten or more counts support this clone. This chain connects TRBV15 to TRBJ1-5; 10 positions match TRBD1. Trimming at V came to 5 bases and at J to 7 bases, leaving 8 bases not matched to a gene. The CDR3 spans 15 residues. The germline gives CDR1 LNHNV, CDR2 YYDKDF (reference sequence). CDR3 DNA: TGTGCCACCAGCGGTGGACAGGGGGAATGGCAGCCCCAGCATTTT. Amino acids: CATSGGQGEWQPQHF.

This clone has a count of ten or more. V and J are TRBV11-3 and TRBJ2-1, with D perhaps TRBD1 (5 bases). The CDR3 has 13 residues. Trimming took off 5 bases at V and 4 bases at J, with 9 bases between the two ends. Looked up from germline, CDR1 is SGHNT and CDR2 is YENEEA. Written as DNA, the CDR3 is TGTGCCAGCAGCAGACAGACATACAATGAGCAGTTCTTC. The encoded protein is CASSRQTYNEQFF.

V gene TRBV5-4 combines with J gene TRBJ1-5; weak D call: TRBD1 (6 bases). V lost 4 bases and J lost 3, with 11 bases in between. Germline V gene sequence: CDR1 SGHNT, CDR2 YYREEE (reference sequence). The CDR3 consists of 14 residues. The CDR3 bases are TGTGCCAGCAGCCAGGGGACAAACAATCAGCCCCAGCATTTT. This translates into CASSQGTNNQPQHF.

This clone was found many times. The rearrangement joins TRBV3-1 to TRBJ2-7; 7 nucleotides align to TRBD2. CDR1 is LGHDT, CDR2 YNNKEL, per germline (reference sequence). The V and J ends lost 5 bases and 5 bases, in that order; junction bases with no gene match: 9. The CDR3 loop spans 14 amino acids. CDR3 nucleotide sequence: TGTGCCAGCAGCACAATGGGGGGGAGGCACGAGCAGTACTTC. This sequence encodes CASSTMGGRHEQYF.

This clone was counted many times. This chain uses TRBV2 with TRBJ2-7, with D unresolved. CDR1 is SNHLY, CDR2 FYNNEI, per germline. This CDR3 contains 11 residues. The V gene lost 6 bases and the J gene lost 3 bases, with 6 bases spanning the gap. The CDR3 nucleotides are TGTGCCAGCAGGAACAGCTACGAGCAGTACTTC. Translating gives CASRNSYEQYF.

This clone was observed many times. A read error may explain this, as a much larger clone is one base away. The chain uses TRBV30 and TRBJ2-3; no clear D. Germline V lookup: CDR1 GTSNPN, CDR2 SVGIG (reference sequence). V gave up 5 bases and J gave up 2 bases, with 14 bases separating them. The CDR3 extends over 14 amino acids. Written as DNA, the CDR3 is TGTGCCTGGTGGCACGGGCCTCACACAGATACGCAGTATTTT. This gives the protein CAWWHGPHTDTQYF.

This clone was observed many times. The gene calls are TRBV6-2 or TRBV6-3 and TRBJ2-6; D call uncertain. CDR1 MNHEY and CDR2 SVGEGT come from the germline V gene. Trimming pared 4 bases from V and 0 bases from J, leaving 4 bases between. The CDR3 runs 14 residues. This chain's CDR3 is CASSSVSGANVLTF. CDR3 coding DNA: TGTGCCAGCAGTTCAGTCTCTGGGGCCAACGTCCTGACTTTC.

This clone has a handful of counts. The V and J genes are TRBV28 and TRBJ2-3; the D call may be TRBD1 or TRBD2 (6 bases each). Trimming removed 2 bases from V and 2 bases from J, with 11 bases in between. CDR3 size: 15 residues. Germline CDR1 and CDR2: MDHEN and SYDVKM. CDR3 sequence (DNA): TGTGCCAGCAGTTTAGGGGGGCGCCCCACAGATACGCAGTATTTT. Translated: CASSLGGRPTDTQYF.

At least ten counts were recorded for this clone. V and J are TRBV9 and TRBJ2-2, with no clear D. This CDR3 comprises 15 residues. V lost 1 base and J lost 0, with 7 bases in between. CDR1 and CDR2 (germline): SGDLS, YYNGEE. The DNA of the CDR3 is TGTGCCAGCAGCGTATCCTGGACGAACACCGGGGAGCTGTTTTTT. Translation gives CASSVSWTNTGELFF.

This rearrangement joins TRBV5-1 to TRBJ1-1; maybe TRBD1 (6 bases). The CDR3 runs to 14 residues. Germline V gives CDR1 SGHRS, CDR2 YFSETQ. Deletions cut 2 bases from V and 3 bases from J, with 11 bases between. CDR3 protein: CASSLTQGDTEAFF. CDR3 bases: TGCGCCAGCAGCTTAACACAGGGAGACACTGAAGCTTTCTTT.

Many counts were recorded for this clone. The J gene is TRBJ2-7, the V gene TRBV6-5, with D unclear. This CDR3 comprises 11 residues. Germline CDR1 is MNHEY and CDR2 is SVGAGI. Trimming stripped 1 base from V and 5 bases from J, with 3 bases between. CDR3 in amino acids: CASSYFHEQYF. The CDR3 DNA reads TGTGCCAGCAGTTACTTCCACGAGCAGTACTTC.